This T cell receptor (beta chain) was captured by sequencing in a study of T cells in Graves' hyperthyroidism and ophthalmopathy. The overall study: At the time of initial diagnosis and before any treatment, peripheral blood was collected.

There were TCR beta CDR3 regions amplified from RNA transcripts. First-round RT-PCR of the TCR CDR3 relied on the HTBI primer set. TCRdb ran MiXCR on the multiplex PCR reads and lists one entry per CDR3 protein. The table shows 550,000 to 800,000 distinct CDR3 sequences, with 16% occurring only once. Over 18 months, lack of ophthalmopathy progression marked Graves' hyperthyroidism as stable. Patients between 18 and 65 years old had hyperthyroidism, newly diagnosed and lasting under 2 months. A roughly 10 ml volume of fresh peripheral blood provided the PBMCs. This CDR3 has 16 amino acids. The trim removed 0 bases at V and 3 bases at J, leaving 7 bases unmatched. Per the germline V gene, CDR1 is SGHAT and CDR2 is FQNNGV. This clonotype was detected a few times.

The source material was blood. The clonotype comes from a man aged 18 to 29 with Graves' hyperthyroidism. The chain employs TRBV11-2 and TRBJ2-7, with TRBD2 matching over 8 bases. CDR3 amino acids: CASSLEMGGRLYEQYF. CDR3 in DNA: TGTGCCAGCAGCTTAGAGATGGGCGGGAGGCTCTACGAGCAGTACTTC. The variable domain in full, completed from reference TRBV11-2 and TRBJ2-7, reads EAGVAQSPRYKIIEKRQSVAFWCNPISGHATLYWYQQILGQGPKLLIQFQNNGVVDDSQLPKDRFSAERLKGVDSTLKIQPAKLEDSAVYLCASSLEMGGRLYEQYFGPGTRLTVT.